Described below is a single T cell receptor (beta chain) sequence and its context. This sample is part of a study of cytomegalovirus exposure and HLA in healthy donors. Both 60 Vbeta primers and 13 Jbeta primers went into the PCR. The data were produced by immunoSEQ multiplex PCR, yet TCRdb's version contains in-frame clones alone and is incomplete. The data show 100,000 or so clones, 60% to 80% seen once. Material for sequencing was PBMCs. The TCR sequence derives from a human donor in good health.

Here the CDR3 DNA reads TGTGCCAGCAGTGGGGTGGCGGGAGGGCCAGATACGCAGTATTTT. Protein: CASSGVAGGPDTQYF. The gene calls are TRBV6-5 and TRBJ2-3, with TRBD2 matching over 9 bases. The CDR3 has 15 residues. The V and J ends lost 5 bases and 4 bases, in that order; junction bases with no gene match: 7. Per the germline V gene, CDR1 is MNHEY and CDR2 is SVGAGI.